The sequence of this T cell receptor beta chain was determined in a study of blood T cell repertoires in COVID-19. Study details: Collection of acute and convalescent COVID-19 samples took place in the United States, Italy and Spain. PBMCs, B-cell-depleted T cells, or T cells provided the cDNA or gDNA that made up the material.

Some clones are missing from TCRdb's copy, which holds only in-frame ones; the method was immunoSEQ multiplex PCR. The repertoire holds about 280,000 clones, about four fifths seen once, with approximately 5% in the top ten. Enrolled through a virtual design, the participants were between about 18 and 100 years of age and came from roughly 22 US areas. Cohorts were assigned according to the clinical history that participants reported. This CDR3 contains 12 residues. The germline V gene has CDR1 GTSNPN and CDR2 SVGIG (reference sequence). The V gene end was trimmed by 5 bases and the J gene end by 6 bases; junction bases not matched to a gene: 3.

The specimen was PBMCs or T cells enriched from blood (not recorded which). The chain employs TRBV30 and TRBJ1-1; 10 bases are shared with TRBD1. The TCR originated in a man aged 35-49 years who had been exposed to COVID-19. CDR3: CAWDRGLSEAFF. The CDR3 DNA sequence: TGTGCCTGGGACAGGGGGCTTTCTGAAGCTTTCTTT. Looking up the rest from reference TRBV30 and TRBJ1-1 gives the full variable domain: SQTIHQWPATLVQPVGSPLSLECTVEGTSNPNLYWYRQAAGRGLQLLFYSVGIGQISSEVPQNLSASRPQDRQFILSSKKLLLSDSGFYLCAWDRGLSEAFFGQGTRLTVV.